The 15 T cell receptor beta chains below were found in one sample sequenced in a study of CD8+ T cells in alopecia areata. RNA was isolated and reverse transcribed to cDNA, the sequencing template. Assay: immunoSEQ multiplex PCR; the TCRdb copy retains only in-frame clones and omits some. The sample records a few hundred thousand clones, approximately 40% being singletons. Treatment noted: oral pan-JAK inhibitor, 5-10 mg twice daily. This specimen was CD4+ T cells sorted from blood, taken at roughly week 36, from a patient treated with tofacitinib. Receptors originate from a human donor with alopecia areata.

In its sample, this clone was seen a few times. The gene calls are TRBV7-2 and TRBJ1-1; D remains ambiguous. Looked up from germline, CDR1 is SGHTA and CDR2 is FQGNSA. V lost 7 bases and J 0 bases, leaving 15 bases between the germline ends. This CDR3 region has 15 residues. The CDR3 region has the DNA TGTGCCAGCACCGATAGTGGTAGGTTGAACACTGAAGCTTTCTTT. It is translated as CASTDSGRLNTEAFF. Variable domain in full (rest from reference TRBV7-2 and TRBJ1-1): GAGVSQSPSNKVTEKGKDVELRCDPISGHTALYWYRQSLGQGLEFLIYFQGNSAPDKSGLPSDRFSAERTGGSVSTLTIQRTQQEDSAVYLCASTDSGRLNTEAFFGQGTRLTVV.

The rearrangement links TRBV30 to TRBJ1-1; D not resolved. The V end lost 4 bases, the J end lost 1 base, and 7 bases lay between the germline ends. Germline V lookup: CDR1 GTSNPN, CDR2 SVGIG (reference sequence). The CDR3 extends over 12 amino acids. This chain's CDR3 is CAWTRQNTEAFF. Written as DNA, the CDR3 is TGTGCCTGGACACGACAGAACACTGAAGCTTTCTTT.

This clone occurred a few times. The chain combines TRBV25-1 with TRBJ2-2; D ambiguous. Germline V gene lookup returns CDR1 MGHDK and CDR2 SYGVNS. This CDR3 spans 17 amino acids. V was clipped by 1 base and J by 6 bases, with 18 bases between them. The CDR3 bases are TGTGCCAGCAGTGAATCCCTTGGCGGAAGCCACGCCGGGGAGCTGTTTTTT. Translation gives CASSESLGGSHAGELFF.

This clone was recorded a few times. The V gene is TRBV2, the J gene TRBJ2-3, with D tentatively TRBD2 (5 bases). V lost 6 bases and J 4 bases, leaving 5 bases between the germline ends. Germline CDR1 and CDR2: SNHLY and FYNNEI. The CDR3 has 11 amino acids. This CDR3 is CASREADTQYF. DNA for the CDR3: TGTGCCAGCAGGGAGGCAGATACGCAGTATTTT.

The rearrangement joins TRBV5-1 to TRBJ2-2; D is perhaps TRBD2 (5 bases). Per the germline V gene, CDR1 is SGHRS and CDR2 is YFSETQ. The CDR3 runs 15 residues. The V gene lost 1 base and the J gene lost 3 bases, with 10 bases spanning the gap. CDR3 nucleotide sequence: TGCGCCAGCAGCTTGATGGGGAGCGACACCGGGGAGCTGTTTTTT. The encoded protein is CASSLMGSDTGELFF.

This clone came up a few times. The chain combines TRBV30 with TRBJ2-3; 7 bases agree with TRBD2. The V gene end was trimmed by 8 bases and the J gene end by 4 bases; junction bases not matched to a gene: 12. The CDR3 is 14 residues long. In germline, CDR1 is GTSNPN, CDR2 SVGIG (reference sequence). The CDR3 loop is CAGSPGTNADTQYF. The CDR3 DNA reads as TGTGCCGGATCCCCCGGGACTAACGCAGATACGCAGTATTTT.

This clone was seen just once. The chain employs TRBV18 and TRBJ1-2, with no clear D. The germline gives CDR1 KGHSH, CDR2 LQKENI. The CDR3 loop spans 11 amino acids. V was cut by 4 bases and J by 7 bases, with 7 bases left in between. Here the CDR3 reads CASSQGPGYTF. The CDR3 region has the DNA TGTGCCAGCTCACAAGGGCCTGGCTACACCTTC.

This clone was seen more than once but under ten times. V gene TRBV7-9 combines with J gene TRBJ1-1, with D uncertain. Trimming took 4 bases from V and 0 from J, leaving 18 bases between them. CDR1 is SEHNR and CDR2 is FQNEAQ in the germline V gene (reference sequence). CDR3 length: 17 amino acids. The CDR3 coding sequence is TGTGCCAGCAGCTCAAGCGACACCACCTTAATGAACACTGAAGCTTTCTTT. Its translation is CASSSSDTTLMNTEAFF.

This clone turned up a few times. The gene calls are TRBV11-2 and TRBJ2-1; 12 bases fit TRBD2. The germline V gene has CDR1 SGHAT and CDR2 FQNNGV. The V gene end was trimmed by 4 bases and the J gene end by 6 bases; junction bases not matched to a gene: 4. The CDR3 spans 15 residues. The CDR3 reads CASSSGLAGPNEQFF. CDR3 DNA sequence: TGTGCCAGCAGCTCGGGACTAGCGGGCCCCAATGAGCAGTTCTTC.

V gene TRBV18 combines with J gene TRBJ1-1; D ambiguous. Trimming removed 3 bases from V and 1 base from J, with 9 bases in between. Germline CDR1 is KGHSH and CDR2 is LQKENI. CDR3 length equals 14 residues. The chain's CDR3 is CASSPARGNTEAFF. CDR3 DNA sequence: TGTGCCAGCTCACCGGCCCGCGGGAACACTGAAGCTTTCTTT.

The chain employs TRBV15 and TRBJ2-5, with D possibly being TRBD2 (5 bases). Per germline, CDR1 LNHNV and CDR2 YYDKDF (reference sequence). Trimming took off 1 base at V and 13 bases at J, with 13 bases between the two ends. This CDR3 is built from 12 residues. Written as DNA, the CDR3 is TGTGCCACCAGCAGAGGTCACCGGGAAGGGTACTTC. Residues: CATSRGHREGYF.

V gene TRBV7-2 combines with J gene TRBJ2-1; tentatively, D is TRBD1 (6 bases). CDR1 is SGHTA and CDR2 is FQGNSA in the germline V gene. The CDR3 sequence is 17 residues long. The ends were cut back, 6 bases at V and 7 bases at J, with 25 bases in the middle. The CDR3 bases are TGTGCCAGCAGTCGCCCTCGGGACAACCCATGGGATAATGAGCAGTTCTTC. This sequence encodes CASSRPRDNPWDNEQFF.

The CDR3 is CASSLRKNLSGRDNTGELFF. In DNA form, the CDR3 reads TGCGCCAGCAGCTTGCGAAAGAATCTTAGCGGGAGAGACAACACCGGGGAGCTGTTTTTT. The chain uses TRBV5-1 and TRBJ2-2; 9 nucleotides agree with TRBD2. This CDR3 spans 20 amino acids. Per the germline V gene, CDR1 is SGHRS and CDR2 is YFSETQ. Unmatched junction bases numbered 15, after V lost 1 base and J lost 2 bases.

The rearrangement links TRBV29-1 to TRBJ1-5; 9 bases are shared with TRBD1. CDR3 length equals 13 residues. Germline V gene data show CDR1 as SQVTM and CDR2 as ANQGSEA. The ends lost 4 bases at V and 6 bases at J; junction bases unmatched: 4. Here the CDR3 reads CSVVTGGFQPQHF. CDR3 coding DNA: TGCAGCGTTGTCACAGGGGGCTTTCAGCCCCAGCATTTT.

This chain connects TRBV29-1 to TRBJ2-6; D unresolved. The length of the CDR3 is 12 residues. CDR1 and CDR2 from the germline V gene are SQVTM and ANQGSEA. V shed 2 bases and J shed 3 bases, with 2 bases lying between them. The CDR3 sequence is CSVESGANVLTF. The DNA of the CDR3 is TGCAGCGTTGAAAGTGGGGCCAACGTCCTGACTTTC. Together with reference TRBV29-1 and TRBJ2-6, the CDR3 gives the full variable domain: SAVISQKPSRDICQRGTSLTIQCQVDSQVTMMFWYRQQPGQSLTLIATANQGSEATYESGFVIDKFPISRPNLTFSTLTVSNMSPEDSSIYLCSVESGANVLTFGAGSRLTVL.